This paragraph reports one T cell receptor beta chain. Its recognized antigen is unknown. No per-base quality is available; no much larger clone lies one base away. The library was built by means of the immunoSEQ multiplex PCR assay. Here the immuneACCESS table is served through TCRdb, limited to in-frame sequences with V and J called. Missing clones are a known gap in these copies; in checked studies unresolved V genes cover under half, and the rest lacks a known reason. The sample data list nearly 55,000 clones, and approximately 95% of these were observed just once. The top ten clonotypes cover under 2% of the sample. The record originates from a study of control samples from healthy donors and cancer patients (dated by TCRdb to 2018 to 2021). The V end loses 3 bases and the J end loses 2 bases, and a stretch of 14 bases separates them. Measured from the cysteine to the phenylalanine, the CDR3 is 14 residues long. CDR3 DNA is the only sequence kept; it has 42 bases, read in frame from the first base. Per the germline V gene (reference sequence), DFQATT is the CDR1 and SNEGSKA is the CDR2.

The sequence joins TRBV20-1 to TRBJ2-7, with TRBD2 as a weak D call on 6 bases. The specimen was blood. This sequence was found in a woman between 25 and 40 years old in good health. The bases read TGCAGTGCTAGTCGGGCGGGAACAACCTACGAGCAGTACTTC. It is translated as CSASRAGTTYEQYF.